This passage covers 10 T cell receptor beta chains from one sample sequenced in a study of Tregs in tolerant kidney transplant recipients. TCRdb's copy holds only in-frame clones and misses some; the assay was immunoSEQ multiplex PCR. This sample has 65,000 to 85,000 clones, with over 75% found just once. Related graft donors supplied nonmyeloablative bone marrow transplants, and mixed chimerism was transient. Sequencing used CD4+ T cells from blood (PBMCs), obtained 24 months after the transplant. The source of these receptors is a human patient who received a combined kidney and bone marrow transplant. T cells may partly derive from the graft donor.

The J gene is TRBJ2-5, the V gene TRBV5-1, with 7 nucleotides matching TRBD1. V lost 2 bases, J lost 4 bases, and 2 bases stayed unmatched. CDR1 is SGHRS and CDR2 is YFSETQ in the germline V gene. The CDR3 runs 13 residues. This chain's CDR3 is CASSFGTAETQYF. The CDR3 bases are TGCGCCAGCAGCTTCGGGACAGCAGAGACCCAGTACTTC.

The chain carries TRBV5-5 and TRBJ1-2; 7 bases fit TRBD1. This CDR3 comprises 13 residues. V shed 0 bases and J 8 bases; nucleotides not matched to a gene: 4. Germline loops: CDR1 SGHKS, CDR2 YYEKEE (reference sequence). In nucleotides, the CDR3 is TGTGCCAGCAGCTTGGATCGACAGGGAGGCTACACCTTC. As protein: CASSLDRQGGYTF.

The chain uses TRBV4-2 and TRBJ2-2, with D possibly matching TRBD2 (6 bases). The CDR3 is made up of 14 amino acids. CDR1 and CDR2 from the germline V gene are LGHNA and YNFKEQ. Trimming shortened V by 2 bases and J by 5 bases, and 9 bases separated the two germline ends. This CDR3 reads CASSQSEGTGELFF. In nucleotides, the CDR3 is TGTGCCAGCAGCCAATCGGAGGGAACCGGGGAGCTGTTTTTT.

The chain links TRBV5-1 to TRBJ2-3, with 9 bases aligning to TRBD1. The CDR3 totals 15 residues. V was clipped by 2 bases and J by 1 base; unmatched bases: 2. From germline, CDR1 is SGHRS and CDR2 YFSETQ. The CDR3: CASSFRQGGTDTQYF. CDR3 in DNA: TGCGCCAGCAGCTTCAGACAGGGGGGCACAGATACGCAGTATTTT.

This clone came up once. The chain has TRBV5-4 and TRBJ2-1, with TRBD1 identical over 8 bases. V shed 6 bases and J 3 bases; nucleotides not matched to a gene: 2. In germline, CDR1 is SGHNT, CDR2 YYREEE (reference sequence). CDR3 size: 13 residues. The CDR3 loop reads CASTTGGYNEQFF. The CDR3 bases are TGTGCCAGCACTACAGGGGGCTACAATGAGCAGTTCTTC.

The J gene is TRBJ2-7, the V gene TRBV5-4; no definite D call. Trimming pared 0 bases from V and 0 bases from J, leaving 7 bases between. The CDR3 covers 14 residues. Germline V gene lookup returns CDR1 SGHNT and CDR2 YYREEE (reference sequence). The CDR3: CASSLGQDSYEQYF. DNA for the CDR3: TGTGCCAGCAGCTTGGGGCAGGACTCCTACGAGCAGTACTTC.

This clone was seen once. V usage is TRBV10-1 and J usage is TRBJ2-1, with a weak D call TRBD2 (5 bases). The CDR3 has 16 residues. Germline CDR1 reads WNHNN; CDR2 reads SYGVQD (reference sequence). V dropped 2 bases and J dropped 0 bases, with 11 bases sitting between them. The CDR3 nucleotides read TGCGCCAGCAGTGAGCAGCGGCCTAGCTCCTACAATGAGCAGTTCTTC. This sequence encodes CASSEQRPSSYNEQFF.

The chain employs TRBV15 and TRBJ2-7; 7 positions agree with TRBD1. The CDR3 sequence is 14 residues long. J was trimmed by 5 bases and V by 2 bases; bases with no gene match: 6. The germline gives CDR1 LNHNV, CDR2 YYDKDF (reference sequence). The CDR3 is CATSRQLQGNEQYF. DNA of the CDR3: TGTGCCACCAGCAGACAACTACAGGGGAACGAGCAGTACTTC.

The J gene is TRBJ2-7, the V gene TRBV2; TRBD1 matches at 9 bases. Trimming cost V 8 bases and J 3 bases; bases outside gene matches: 8. The CDR3 sequence is 14 residues long. Germline assignment: CDR1 SNHLY and CDR2 FYNNEI. The CDR3 nucleotides are TGTGCCAGCGGCCCCCGGGACAGGGTCTACGAGCAGTACTTC. This gives the protein CASGPRDRVYEQYF.

This clone was recorded only once. This chain links TRBV5-6 with TRBJ2-2; 8 bases are shared with TRBD1. Germline V gene data show CDR1 as SGHDT and CDR2 as YYEEEE. The CDR3 spans 16 residues. V lost 4 bases to trimming and J lost 1 base; unmatched junction nucleotides: 6. The CDR3 sequence: CASSHYGTGNTGELFF. Written as DNA, the CDR3 is TGTGCCAGCAGCCATTATGGGACAGGGAACACCGGGGAGCTGTTTTTT.